Described below is a single T cell receptor (beta chain) sequence and its context. This sample stems from a study of blood T cell repertoires in COVID-19. The assay was immunoSEQ multiplex PCR, and TCRdb's table has in-frame clones only and misses some. The table includes 150,000 to 200,000 clones, 85% to 90% detected once. The Seattle patients joined while their infection was active and were tracked longitudinally afterward. The germline CDR1 and CDR2 sequences are MDHEN and SYDVKM. This CDR3 is 13 amino acids long. Trimming stripped 5 bases from V and 3 bases from J, with 7 bases between. Material: peripheral blood. This sequence originates from a person aged 70 to 80 with COVID-19, enrolled during active disease. This chain joins TRBV28 and TRBJ2-2, with TRBD1 as a possible D gene (5 bases). The CDR3 loop is CASSEGDTGELFF. CDR3 coding DNA: TGTGCCAGCAGTGAAGGGGACACCGGGGAGCTGTTTTTT. The full variable domain, with the rest looked up from reference TRBV28 and TRBJ2-2, is DVKVTQSSRYLVKRTGEKVFLECVQDMDHENMFWYRQDPGLGLRLIYFSYDVKMKEKGDIPEGYSVSREKKERFSLILESASTNQTSMYLCASSEGDTGELFFGEGSRLTVL.